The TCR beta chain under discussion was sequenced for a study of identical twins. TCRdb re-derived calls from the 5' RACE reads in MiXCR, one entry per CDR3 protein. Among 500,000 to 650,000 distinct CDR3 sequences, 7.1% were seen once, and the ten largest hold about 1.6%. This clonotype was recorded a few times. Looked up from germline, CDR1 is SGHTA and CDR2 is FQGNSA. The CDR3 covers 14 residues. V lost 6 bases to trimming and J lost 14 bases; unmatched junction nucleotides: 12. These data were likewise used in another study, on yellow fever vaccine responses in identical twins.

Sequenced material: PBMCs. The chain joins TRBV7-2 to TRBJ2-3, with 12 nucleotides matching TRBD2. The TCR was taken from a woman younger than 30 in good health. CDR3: CASRLPSGGGQLYF. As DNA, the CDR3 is TGTGCCAGCAGACTTCCTAGCGGGGGGGGCCAGTTGTATTTT.